The rows below give T cell receptor beta chains drawn from one sample of a study of T cell responses to AZD1222 COVID-19 vaccine. Sequenced by immunoSEQ multiplex PCR; TCRdb stores in-frame clones only, minus some. Of about 150,000 clones listed, around nine tenths are singletons. This material consisted of peripheral blood, taken 28 days after the second AZD1222 dose. All receptors derive from an adult who received the AZD1222 COVID-19 vaccine. CDR3s include the opening cysteine and the closing phenylalanine or tryptophan. A D gene is named only where the DNA matches it firmly. The size entry is marked missing in some rows and otherwise reads once, few, many or a size class.

v_gene,abundance,d_gene,j_gene,CDR3nt,CDR3aa
TRBV7-9,-,-,TRBJ2-2,TGTGCCAGCAGCTACGGGGGATTTGGAACCGGGGAGCTGTTTTTT,CASSYGGFGTGELFF
TRBV10-2,-,TRBD2,TRBJ2-2,TGCGCCAGCAGTGAACTAGCGGGGGTTGCCGGGGAGCTGTTTTTT,CASSELAGVAGELFF
TRBV11-2,-,-,TRBJ2-7,TGTGCCAGCAGCATCCTCCCCGGGACTGATTACGAGCAGTACTTC,CASSILPGTDYEQYF
TRBV6-5,-,-,TRBJ1-2,TGTGCCAGCAGCCCCGGTGTGGGCTACACCTTC,CASSPGVGYTF
TRBV19,once,-,TRBJ1-1,TGTGCCAGTAGACAAACAGGCTACGGGAACACTGAAGCTTTCTTT,CASRQTGYGNTEAFF
TRBV10-2,-,TRBD1,TRBJ1-1,TGCGCCAGTCGTACGGGGACAGGGAACACTGAAGCTTTCTTT,CASRTGTGNTEAFF
TRBV3-1/TRBV3-2,-,TRBD2,TRBJ2-5,TGTGCCAGCAGCCAAGGTTTTATCATGGCTAGCGGCCAAGAGACCCAGTACTTC,CASSQGFIMASGQETQYF
TRBV7-8,few,-,TRBJ1-5,TGTGCCAGCAGCGCCCGGGACAACTTCAATCAGCCCCAGCATTTT,CASSARDNFNQPQHF
TRBV7-8,once,-,TRBJ1-1,TGTGCCAGCAGCCCGGGACTCGAAGCTTTCTTT,CASSPGLEAFF
TRBV4-1,-,-,TRBJ2-5,TGCGCCAGCAGCCAAGATGAAGAGACCCAGTACTTC,CASSQDEETQYF
TRBV27,-,TRBD1,TRBJ1-1,TGTGCCAGCACCTCCTTGACAGGGGATGAAGCTTTCTTT,CASTSLTGDEAFF
TRBV6-2/TRBV6-3,-,-,TRBJ1-5,TGTGCCAGCAGTTACCCCCCAAGGAATCAGCCCCAGCATTTT,CASSYPPRNQPQHF
TRBV27,-,TRBD1,TRBJ1-2,TGTGCCAGCAGCCACGGACAGGGGACTAACTATGGCTACACCTTC,CASSHGQGTNYGYTF
TRBV6-2/TRBV6-3,-,TRBD2,TRBJ2-7,TGTGCCAGCAGTTACTCCGGGACTAGCGGGGGCCGGAGGCAGTACTTC,CASSYSGTSGGRRQYF
TRBV6-5,few,-,TRBJ2-2,TGTGCCAGCAGTCCCCAGCATCAGGCCGGGGAGCTGTTTTTT,CASSPQHQAGELFF
TRBV27,-,-,TRBJ1-4,TGTGCCAGCAGTTTGGGCAGGAATAATGAAAAACTGTTTTTT,CASSLGRNNEKLFF
TRBV6-6,-,-,TRBJ1-1,TGTGCCAGCATTAGGGGCCCTGAAGCTTTCTTT,CASIRGPEAFF
TRBV7-9,-,TRBD1,TRBJ2-7,TGTGCCAGCAGCTTCTTCCGGGACAGGGGAGCCTACGAGCAGTACTTC,CASSFFRDRGAYEQYF
TRBV5-1,few,-,TRBJ1-1,TGCGCCAGCAGCTTGTCCCCCCCGCTCACTGAAGCTTTCTTT,CASSLSPPLTEAFF
TRBV19,-,TRBD2,TRBJ2-3,TGTGCCAGTAGTCCAACTAGCGGACAGCAGTATTTT,CASSPTSGQQYF
TRBV11-2,-,-,TRBJ2-2,TGTGCCAGCAGCCCCCATGGAGGGGGGGGTCGCACCGGGGAGCTGTTTTTT,CASSPHGGGGRTGELFF
TRBV10-2,-,TRBD2,TRBJ2-1,TGCGCCAGCAGTGATCGGGCTAGCGGAAATGAGCAGTTCTTC,CASSDRASGNEQFF